The clone carrying this T cell receptor (beta chain) came up many times. The CDR3 totals 13 residues. Germline loops: CDR1 DFQATT, CDR2 SNEGSKA (reference sequence). The ends were cut back, 6 bases at V and 7 bases at J, with 18 bases in the middle. The data stem from a study of T cells in Graves' hyperthyroidism and ophthalmopathy. RNA transcripts were the template for amplifying TCR beta CDR3 regions. The primer set for the first-round RT-PCR of the TCR CDR3 was HTBI. TCRdb passed the multiplex PCR reads through MiXCR, listing each CDR3 protein once. The sample has fewer than 700,000 distinct CDR3 sequences, about 17% seen once.

This TCR was sampled from a woman in her twenties or thirties with Graves' hyperthyroidism. The sample taken for sequencing was blood. The gene calls are TRBV20-1 and TRBJ2-5; TRBD1 is a possible D gene (6 bases). The CDR3 loop is CSAKQAGAGTQYF. CDR3 coding DNA: TGCAGTGCCAAGCAAGCAGGGGCGGGGACCCAGTACTTC.